Each of the 5 T cell receptor beta chains below was sequenced from the same sample in a study of PD-1 blockade in classical Hodgkin lymphoma. The protocol was immunoSEQ multiplex PCR, while the TCRdb copy is restricted to in-frame clones and leaves out a portion. The table shows 30,000 or so clones, with more than 65% occurring only once. In every patient, relapse followed autologous stem cell transplantation, while exposure to brentuximab vedotin differed. The specimen was peripheral blood mononuclear cells (PBMCs), collected before the second cycle of nivolumab. Receptor source: a human donor with classical Hodgkin lymphoma.

In this sample, this clone turned up a few times. V is TRBV7-9 and J is TRBJ2-7, with D perhaps assigned TRBD1 or TRBD2 (6 bases each). Germline loops: CDR1 SEHNR, CDR2 FQNEAQ (reference sequence). This CDR3 spans 17 amino acids. Trimming shortened V by 1 base and J by 5 bases, and 21 bases separated the two germline ends. The CDR3 sequence is CASSLVFIGGGSDEQYF. The CDR3 coding sequence is TGTGCCAGCAGCTTAGTATTTATTGGAGGGGGTTCTGACGAGCAGTACTTC.

The chain recombines TRBV5-4 with TRBJ2-1; 9 bases are shared with TRBD2. Germline assignment: CDR1 SGHNT and CDR2 YYREEE (reference sequence). The CDR3 loop spans 13 amino acids. The V gene end was trimmed by 4 bases and the J gene end by 10 bases; junction bases not matched to a gene: 6. The CDR3 bases are TGTGCCAGCAGCGCGGGGGGGCGGGAAGAGCAGTTCTTC. It specifies CASSAGGREEQFF.

The J gene is TRBJ2-7, the V gene TRBV9; TRBD2 matches 8 bases. Losses at the gene ends were 3 bases for V and 0 bases for J; bases not matched to a gene: 14. Germline V gene lookup returns CDR1 SGDLS and CDR2 YYNGEE. This CDR3 has 18 residues. CDR3: CASSDSAGEREPSYEQYF. CDR3 DNA: TGTGCCAGCAGCGACTCGGCAGGGGAGCGGGAGCCCTCCTACGAGCAGTACTTC.

The V gene is TRBV6-1, the J gene TRBJ2-2, with 11 nucleotides matching TRBD2. This CDR3 contains 15 residues. V lost 5 bases to trimming and J lost 3 bases; unmatched junction nucleotides: 2. Germline values: CDR1 MNHNS, CDR2 SASEGT. CDR3 protein: CASSLAGGHTGELFF. The DNA for the CDR3 is TGTGCCAGCAGTTTAGCGGGGGGGCACACCGGGGAGCTGTTTTTT.

By share, this clone counts as medium-sized (0.01 to 0.1%). The chain combines TRBV5-4 with TRBJ2-7, with a weak D call TRBD2 (6 bases). CDR1 and CDR2 (germline): SGHNT, YYREEE (reference sequence). The CDR3 length is 14 residues. The V gene lost 3 bases and the J gene lost 2 bases, with 12 bases spanning the gap. In nucleotides, the CDR3 is TGTGCCAGCAGCTCGGGGCGCGGGGCCTACGAGCAGTACTTC. This encodes CASSSGRGAYEQYF.